This TCR beta chain was identified during a study of OX40 agonist ivuxolimab in advanced cancers. Study-wide context: Two cutaneous melanoma patients and one hepatocellular carcinoma patient, three in all, had partial responses.

Using immunoSEQ multiplex PCR, the repertoire was profiled, and TCRdb retains in-frame clones only, with some absent. The sample gives about 73,000 clones, about 86% of which show up once; more than 0.65% is in the top ten. This CDR3 is 15 amino acids long. The V and J ends lost 5 bases and 6 bases respectively, with 20 bases between them. Germline V gene data show CDR1 as SGHTA and CDR2 as FQGNSA. About this clone: Its antigen remains unknown.

Overall study findings and caveats: Expanded clones tended on average to be more numerous among CD8+ T cells than CD4+. With doses of 0.1 to 3.0 mg/kg, CD4+ and CD8+ blood T cells had undergone clonal expansion by week 6. Among some nonresponders, normalized T-cell clonal expansion was also low.

The chain joins TRBV7-2 to TRBJ2-7; possibly TRBD1 or TRBD2 for D (6 bases each). The clonotype originates from an adult with an advanced solid tumor such as melanoma, head and neck, liver or kidney cancer. This material consisted of CD4+ or CD8+ T cells sorted from blood, taken in a trial of the OX40 agonist ivuxolimab. DNA of the CDR3: TGTGCCAGCAGCGCACTAGGTACGGGGGCCGGCGAGCAGTACTTC. Amino acid sequence: CASSALGTGAGEQYF.